The 20 T cell receptor beta chains in this list originate from one sample, sequenced in a study of spatial heterogeneity in lung cancer. Time point noted: blood at routine non-recurrence follow-up after resection. TCRdb re-derived calls from the 5' RACE reads in MiXCR, one entry per CDR3 protein. The repertoire holds more than 75,000 distinct CDR3 sequences, with roughly 21% as singletons. Source: PBMCs, taken at follow-up. The receptors originated from a male donor with early-stage non-small cell lung cancer.

This clonotype came up a few times. This rearrangement joins TRBV24-1 to TRBJ2-3; D gene unclear. Trimming removed 4 bases at V and 2 bases at J, with 6 bases between. This CDR3 is built from 13 residues. Germline loops: CDR1 KGHDR, CDR2 SFDVKD. The chain's CDR3 is CATSETNTDTQYF. Here the CDR3 DNA reads TGTGCCACCAGTGAAACTAACACAGATACGCAGTATTTT.

The gene calls are TRBV29-1 and TRBJ1-3, with a possible D match to TRBD1 (5 bases). Germline values: CDR1 SQVTM, CDR2 ANQGSEA. With 4 bases removed from V and 0 bases from J, the gap between germline ends came to 7 bases. The CDR3 loop spans 13 amino acids. The CDR3 here is CSVVQDSGNTIYF. The CDR3 nucleotides read TGCAGCGTTGTACAGGACTCTGGAAACACCATATATTTT.

This clonotype has just a few counts. The CDR3 nucleotides are TGTGCCAGCAGCCGGGTCGGGACCAACACCGGGGAGCTGTTTTTT. It is translated as CASSRVGTNTGELFF. The chain joins TRBV7-8 to TRBJ2-2; D might be TRBD1 or TRBD2, each matching 5 bases. The germline gives CDR1 SGHVS, CDR2 FQNEAQ. The CDR3 is 15 amino acids. Trimming cost V 5 bases and J 2 bases, with 12 bases left between them.

The chain joins TRBV7-2 to TRBJ1-2; tentative D call: TRBD1 (5 bases). The CDR3 runs to 15 residues. Trimming left V 0 bases short and J 6 bases short, with 14 bases between. Germline-derived CDR1 and CDR2 are SGHTA and FQGNSA. The CDR3 loop reads CASSLAGLVGDGYTF. The CDR3, as DNA: TGTGCCAGCAGCTTAGCCGGTCTGGTAGGGGATGGCTACACCTTC. Full variable domain (rest looked up from reference TRBV7-2 and TRBJ1-2): GAGVSQSPSNKVTEKGKDVELRCDPISGHTALYWYRQSLGQGLEFLIYFQGNSAPDKSGLPSDRFSAERTGGSVSTLTIQRTQQEDSAVYLCASSLAGLVGDGYTFGSGTRLTVV.

This clonotype has a handful of counts. The chain joins TRBV5-1 to TRBJ2-1; D tentatively fits TRBD1 or TRBD2 (5 bases each). The CDR3 spans 15 residues. Germline loops: CDR1 SGHRS, CDR2 YFSETQ. The ends were cut back, 3 bases at V and 2 bases at J, with 12 bases in the middle. Here the CDR3 DNA reads TGCGCCAGCAGCTCCCGGGACGGAGCCTACAATGAGCAGTTCTTC. This sequence encodes CASSSRDGAYNEQFF.

The sample holds a few counts of this clonotype. The rearrangement joins TRBV6-2 or TRBV6-3 to TRBJ2-1, with 7 bases identical to TRBD2. V shed 6 bases, J shed 0 bases, and the junction held 2 bases outside the gene matches. Germline V CDR1 and CDR2: MNHEY, SVGEGT. The CDR3 totals 14 residues. The CDR3: CASRPGGSYNEQFF. DNA of the CDR3: TGTGCCAGCAGACCGGGGGGCTCCTACAATGAGCAGTTCTTC.

The chain recombines TRBV24-1 with TRBJ2-6, with a weak D call TRBD1 (5 bases). Trimming took 3 bases from V and 0 from J, leaving 11 bases between them. The CDR3 consists of 17 residues. Germline V lookup: CDR1 KGHDR, CDR2 SFDVKD. The CDR3 DNA reads TGTGCCACCAGTGATGACCGCAGGGACTCTGGGGCCAACGTCCTGACTTTC. As protein: CATSDDRRDSGANVLTF.

This clonotype has ten or more counts. V is TRBV6-1 and J is TRBJ2-7, with 7 bases lining up with TRBD2. The CDR3 is 14 amino acids. J was trimmed by 0 bases and V by 4 bases; bases with no gene match: 3. The germline CDR1 and CDR2 sequences are MNHNS and SASEGT. Here the CDR3 DNA reads TGTGCCAGCAGTGGGCGGGGGAACTCCTACGAGCAGTACTTC. Translation gives CASSGRGNSYEQYF.

This clonotype was detected a few times. The V and J genes are TRBV9 and TRBJ2-7, with 7 bases that match TRBD2. CDR3 length: 15 residues. Losses at the gene ends were 3 bases for V and 3 bases for J; bases not matched to a gene: 9. Germline CDR1 and CDR2: SGDLS and YYNGEE. The DNA for the CDR3 is TGTGCCAGCAGCGAAACTAGCGCGGAATTCTACGAGCAGTACGTC. The encoded protein is CASSETSAEFYEQYV.

This clonotype was seen repeatedly, ten times or more. This sequence joins TRBV6-6 and TRBJ1-2; perhaps TRBD1 as D (5 bases). CDR3 length: 12 residues. Trimming cost V 8 bases and J 1 base, with 8 bases left between them. The germline gives CDR1 MNHNY, CDR2 SVGAGI (reference sequence). CDR3 protein: CASRRGNYGYTF. CDR3 DNA: TGTGCCAGCCGAAGGGGTAACTATGGCTACACCTTC.

This clonotype was found many times. The chain combines TRBV7-9 with TRBJ1-1; D may be TRBD1 (5 bases). Germline CDR1 and CDR2: SEHNR and FQNEAQ (reference sequence). With 5 bases removed from V and 0 bases from J, the gap between germline ends came to 7 bases. The CDR3 sequence is 13 residues long. The CDR3 loop reads CASSRQLNTEAFF. The CDR3 coding sequence is TGTGCCAGCAGCAGACAGCTGAACACTGAAGCTTTCTTT.

V and J are TRBV7-8 and TRBJ1-1; the D gene is possibly TRBD1 (5 bases). Trimming took 4 bases from V and 0 from J, leaving 6 bases between them. The length of the CDR3 is 13 residues. CDR1 SGHVS and CDR2 FQNEAQ come from the germline V gene. Here the CDR3 reads CASSSRVNTEAFF. The CDR3 bases are TGTGCCAGCAGCTCCAGGGTGAACACTGAAGCTTTCTTT. The complete variable domain, with remaining parts taken from reference TRBV7-8 and TRBJ1-1, reads GAGVSQSPRYKVAKRGQDVALRCDPISGHVSLFWYQQALGQGPEFLTYFQNEAQLDKSGLPSDRFFAERPEGSVSTLKIQRTQQEDSAVYLCASSSRVNTEAFFGQGTRLTVV.

By sample fraction, this clonotype is medium-sized. The chain employs TRBV19 and TRBJ2-1; TRBD2 agrees at 9 bases. The junction had 15 bases not matched to a gene; V was cut back by 7 bases and J by 8 bases. Germline V gene lookup returns CDR1 LNHDA and CDR2 SQIVND (reference sequence). The CDR3 consists of 16 residues. CDR3 coding DNA: TGTGCCAGTACCACCGGGGGCGGGAGGGCCTTCGATGAGCAGTTCTTC. Residues: CASTTGGGRAFDEQFF. The full variable domain, with the rest looked up from reference TRBV19 and TRBJ2-1, is DGGITQSPKYLFRKEGQNVTLSCEQNLNHDAMYWYRQDPGQGLRLIYYSQIVNDFQKGDIAEGYSVSREKKESFPLTVTSAQKNPTAFYLCASTTGGGRAFDEQFFGPGTRLTVL.

The chain links TRBV19 to TRBJ1-5; D is uncertain. The germline V and J ends were trimmed by 5 bases and 1 base, with 6 bases remaining between them. The CDR3 sequence is 13 residues long. In germline, CDR1 is LNHDA, CDR2 SQIVND (reference sequence). CDR3 coding DNA: TGTGCCAGTAGTGAGGGCAGCAATCAGCCCCAGCATTTT. Translating gives CASSEGSNQPQHF. Using reference TRBV19 and TRBJ1-5 for the parts outside the CDR3, the full variable domain is DGGITQSPKYLFRKEGQNVTLSCEQNLNHDAMYWYRQDPGQGLRLIYYSQIVNDFQKGDIAEGYSVSREKKESFPLTVTSAQKNPTAFYLCASSEGSNQPQHFGDGTRLSIL.

This chain links TRBV7-2 with TRBJ2-1; possibly TRBD2 for D (7 bases). Trimming took 6 bases from V and 3 from J, leaving 12 bases between them. This CDR3 is built from 14 residues. Germline V gene lookup returns CDR1 SGHTA and CDR2 FQGNSA. The CDR3 is CASSGRGHYNEQFF. CDR3 nucleotides: TGTGCCAGCAGTGGGCGGGGGCACTACAATGAGCAGTTCTTC.

This clonotype was recorded a few times. The genes are TRBV20-1 and TRBJ2-3, with TRBD1 identical over 9 bases. The V and J ends lost 6 bases and 3 bases, in that order; junction bases with no gene match: 4. CDR1 is DFQATT, CDR2 SNEGSKA, per germline (reference sequence). The CDR3 covers 13 residues. The CDR3 DNA reads TGCAGTGCGGGACAGGGTAGGACAGATACGCAGTATTTT. It specifies CSAGQGRTDTQYF.

This clonotype was observed a handful of times. The genes are TRBV5-1 and TRBJ2-2; TRBD1 might be the D (5 bases). Germline CDR1 is SGHRS and CDR2 is YFSETQ. The CDR3 contains 16 residues. V dropped 0 bases and J dropped 4 bases, with 13 bases sitting between them. CDR3 protein: CASSLAAGIGTGELFF. CDR3 coding DNA: TGCGCCAGCAGCTTGGCGGCAGGGATCGGCACCGGGGAGCTGTTTTTT.

The sample holds a few counts of this clonotype. Written as DNA, the CDR3 is TGTGCCACCAGTGTAGGGGGTTTCGGTGAGACCCAGTACTTC. Its protein product is CATSVGGFGETQYF. This chain joins TRBV24-1 and TRBJ2-5; the D gene is possibly TRBD1 (6 bases). The CDR3 extends over 14 amino acids. The V end lost 5 bases, the J end lost 5 bases, and 14 bases lay between the germline ends. Looked up from germline, CDR1 is KGHDR and CDR2 is SFDVKD.

J is TRBJ2-7 and V is TRBV30, with a possible D match to TRBD1 (6 bases). V was shortened by 1 base and J by 0 bases, with 10 bases between the two germline ends. This CDR3 region has 14 residues. The germline gives CDR1 GTSNPN, CDR2 SVGIG (reference sequence). CDR3 sequence: CAWSGGRGSYEQYF. The CDR3 coding sequence is TGTGCCTGGAGTGGGGGCAGGGGCTCCTACGAGCAGTACTTC.

This clonotype occurred many times. The V gene is TRBV24-1, the J gene TRBJ2-3; 7 nucleotides match TRBD2. The CDR3 loop spans 14 amino acids. Trimming removed 3 bases from V and 3 bases from J; junction bases left unmatched: 2. Germline CDR1 and CDR2: KGHDR and SFDVKD. CDR3 in amino acids: CATSDGGSTDTQYF. CDR3 nucleotide sequence: TGTGCCACCAGTGATGGCGGGAGTACAGATACGCAGTATTTT.